These 18 T cell receptor beta chains came from one sample sequenced in a study of T-cell reconstitution after alpha-beta-depleted transplantation in children. A TCRbeta library incorporating unique molecular identifiers was prepared. A single record per CDR3 protein comes from TCRdb applying MiXCR to the PCR reads. The sample records about 600,000 distinct CDR3 sequences, about 23% being singletons. The sequencing used PBMCs, mostly from graft donor cells, collected 360 days after TCRalphabeta/CD19-depleted stem cell transplant. The receptor source for this set is a boy under two years old who had a stem cell transplant for acute myeloid leukemia, so the T cells may come from the graft donor.

This clonotype has a count of ten or more. The V and J genes are TRBV29-1 and TRBJ1-1; no firm D call. Germline CDR1 and CDR2: SQVTM and ANQGSEA. Trimming removed 5 bases at V and 8 bases at J, with 21 bases between. The CDR3 runs 14 residues. CDR3 residues: CSVSPLMGTSEAFF. CDR3 sequence (DNA): TGCAGCGTTTCTCCGTTGATGGGCACCTCAGAAGCTTTCTTT.

This chain joins TRBV6-5 and TRBJ1-2, with 8 bases fitting TRBD1. Germline V gene lookup returns CDR1 MNHEY and CDR2 SVGAGI. The V segment lost 2 bases and the J segment 3 bases; nucleotides outside the gene matches: 8. The length of the CDR3 is 16 residues. In DNA, the CDR3 is TGTGCCAGCAGTTACGGCCGACAGGGGCCTTACTATGGCTACACCTTC. Translating gives CASSYGRQGPYYGYTF.

A few counts support this clonotype. V is TRBV4-2 and J is TRBJ1-6; D gene uncertain. V was clipped by 1 base and J by 2 bases, with 6 bases between them. There are 15 residues in the CDR3. The germline CDR1 and CDR2 sequences are LGHNA and YNFKEQ. The CDR3 DNA is TGTGCCAGCAGCCAAGGGAGGACCTATAATTCACCCCTCCACTTT. This translates into CASSQGRTYNSPLHF.

A few counts support this clonotype. The CDR3 region is CASSSPGTEAFF. The DNA of the CDR3 is TGTGCCAGCAGTTCCCCGGGAACTGAAGCTTTCTTT. V gene TRBV12-3 or TRBV12-4 combines with J gene TRBJ1-1; D unresolved. The CDR3 is 12 amino acids. Trimming removed 4 bases at V and 5 bases at J, with 8 bases between.

There are a few counts of this clonotype. V is TRBV15 and J is TRBJ1-5, with D possibly TRBD1 on 5 matching bases. The CDR3 extends over 15 amino acids. CDR1 LNHNV and CDR2 YYDKDF come from the germline V gene (reference sequence). The ends were cut back, 3 bases at V and 0 bases at J, with 9 bases in the middle. The CDR3 nucleotides are TGTGCCACCAGCAGTAGACAGAATAGCAATCAGCCCCAGCATTTT. Its protein product is CATSSRQNSNQPQHF.

The chain links TRBV20-1 to TRBJ2-1; 7 positions agree with TRBD2. In germline, CDR1 is DFQATT, CDR2 SNEGSKA (reference sequence). V lost 1 base to trimming and J lost 10 bases; unmatched junction nucleotides: 19. This CDR3 contains 17 residues. The CDR3 sequence is CSARATNWRGYPGEQFF. CDR3 sequence (DNA): TGCAGTGCTAGAGCGACCAACTGGCGGGGGTACCCCGGGGAGCAGTTCTTC.

This clonotype was picked up a small number of times. This rearrangement joins TRBV20-1 to TRBJ2-1; the match to TRBD2 covers 7 bases. After removal of 8 bases from V and 2 bases from J, the junction contained 15 bases not matched to a gene. CDR3 length: 16 residues. Germline values: CDR1 DFQATT, CDR2 SNEGSKA (reference sequence). DNA of the CDR3: TGCAGTCATCGGGGGGAGATGGCAGGAACCTACAATGAGCAGTTCTTC. It codes for CSHRGEMAGTYNEQFF.

This clonotype came up many times. This rearrangement joins TRBV29-1 to TRBJ2-7; 8 bases are shared with TRBD2. The V gene's germline CDR1 is SQVTM and CDR2 ANQGSEA. V was clipped by 6 bases and J by 2 bases; unmatched bases: 6. The length of the CDR3 is 13 residues. This CDR3 is CSVLGAGAYEQYF. CDR3 in DNA: TGCAGCGTGCTTGGAGCGGGGGCCTACGAGCAGTACTTC.

This clonotype has only a few counts. This rearrangement joins TRBV6-5 to TRBJ1-2; D call uncertain. CDR3 length equals 15 residues. V lost 2 bases to trimming and J lost 4 bases, with 14 bases between them. CDR1 is MNHEY and CDR2 is SVGAGI in the germline V gene. CDR3 residues: CASSYDRGGFYGYTF. Here the CDR3 DNA reads TGTGCCAGCAGTTACGATCGGGGAGGGTTCTATGGCTACACCTTC.

This clonotype was counted only a few times. The rearrangement links TRBV29-1 to TRBJ1-1; D not resolved. The germline V gene encodes CDR1 SQVTM and CDR2 ANQGSEA. The V end was cut by 4 bases, the J end by 1 base, with 16 bases between. This CDR3 contains 15 residues. In nucleotides, the CDR3 is TGCAGCGTTGCGGTAGGAGGAGGAGGGAACACTGAAGCTTTCTTT. Its translation is CSVAVGGGGNTEAFF.

V and J are TRBV27 and TRBJ1-1; 7 bases map to TRBD1. The CDR3 runs to 15 residues. Germline assignment: CDR1 MNHEY and CDR2 SMNVEV (reference sequence). After removal of 2 bases from V and 6 bases from J, the junction contained 9 bases not matched to a gene. As DNA, the CDR3 is TGTGCCAGCAGTTTACTATTCGACAGGGCCGCTGAAGCTTTCTTT. Amino acid sequence: CASSLLFDRAAEAFF.

There are a few counts of this clonotype. V and J are TRBV20-1 and TRBJ2-1; TRBD2 matches 9 bases. Germline CDR1 and CDR2: DFQATT and SNEGSKA (reference sequence). The CDR3 length is 13 residues. V gave up 2 bases and J gave up 7 bases; unmatched junction bases: 3. The CDR3 loop reads CSARLAGNNEQFF. CDR3 sequence (DNA): TGCAGTGCTAGACTAGCGGGGAATAATGAGCAGTTCTTC.

The V and J genes are TRBV20-1 and TRBJ1-5; tentative D call: TRBD1 (5 bases). The CDR3 is made up of 12 amino acids. V was cut by 6 bases and J by 10 bases, with 16 bases left in between. The germline gives CDR1 DFQATT, CDR2 SNEGSKA (reference sequence). DNA of the CDR3: TGCAGTGCCACGAAAGGAGGGGAACCCCAGCATTTT. Amino acid sequence: CSATKGGEPQHF.

The CDR3 DNA is TGTGCCAGCAGCTCGTGGGGACAGGGAGACACTGAAGCTTTCTTT. Amino acids: CASSSWGQGDTEAFF. V and J are TRBV13 and TRBJ1-1; 9 nucleotides agree with TRBD1. Germline CDR1 and CDR2: PRHDT and FYEKMQ (reference sequence). With V trimmed by 4 bases and J by 3 bases, 6 bases remained unmatched. The CDR3 runs to 15 residues.

In this sample, this clonotype turned up many times. This sequence joins TRBV10-3 and TRBJ1-2; TRBD1 is a possible D gene (5 bases). V lost 0 bases and J 6 bases, leaving 11 bases between the germline ends. This CDR3 has 14 amino acids. Germline V lookup: CDR1 ENHRY, CDR2 SYGVKD. CDR3 loop: CAISESAGRDGYTF. CDR3 nucleotides: TGTGCCATCAGTGAGTCGGCAGGGCGGGATGGCTACACCTTC.

The chain recombines TRBV6-5 with TRBJ2-3; 8 positions agree with TRBD2. This CDR3 comprises 14 residues. V was pared by 4 bases and J by 6 bases, with 6 bases of the junction left unmatched. The germline V gene has CDR1 MNHEY and CDR2 SVGAGI. CDR3 nucleotide sequence: TGTGCCAGCAGTTGGGCGGGGGGCGTGGATACGCAGTATTTT. Translated, it gives CASSWAGGVDTQYF.

This clonotype came up many times. This chain links TRBV18 with TRBJ2-2; no definite D call. V lost 0 bases, J lost 6 bases, and 5 bases lay in between. The V gene's germline CDR1 is KGHSH and CDR2 LQKENI. CDR3 length equals 13 residues. The DNA for the CDR3 is TGTGCCAGCTCACCACCTGCAGCCGGGGAGCTGTTTTTT. Translating it yields CASSPPAAGELFF.

In its sample, this clonotype was seen many times. V usage is TRBV20-1 and J usage is TRBJ2-7; tentative D call: TRBD1 (5 bases). There are 13 residues in the CDR3. The ends were cut back, 5 bases at V and 4 bases at J, with 15 bases in the middle. The germline CDR1 and CDR2 sequences are DFQATT and SNEGSKA (reference sequence). The CDR3 bases are TGCAGTGCTCCCAGGGAACCCACATACGAGCAGTACTTC. It translates to CSAPREPTYEQYF.